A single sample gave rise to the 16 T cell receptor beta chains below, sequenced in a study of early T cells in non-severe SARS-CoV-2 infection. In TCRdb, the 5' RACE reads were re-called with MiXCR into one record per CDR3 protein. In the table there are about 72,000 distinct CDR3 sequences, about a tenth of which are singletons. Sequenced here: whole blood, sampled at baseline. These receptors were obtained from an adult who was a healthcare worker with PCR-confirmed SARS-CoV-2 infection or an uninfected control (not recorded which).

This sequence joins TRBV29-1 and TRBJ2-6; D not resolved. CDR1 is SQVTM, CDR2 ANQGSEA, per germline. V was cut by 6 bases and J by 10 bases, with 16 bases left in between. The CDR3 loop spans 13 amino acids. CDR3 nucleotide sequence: TGCAGCGTCGCGATTCGAGACCATAACGTCCTGACTTTC. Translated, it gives CSVAIRDHNVLTF. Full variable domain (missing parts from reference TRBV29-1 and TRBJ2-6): SAVISQKPSRDICQRGTSLTIQCQVDSQVTMMFWYRQQPGQSLTLIATANQGSEATYESGFVIDKFPISRPNLTFSTLTVSNMSPEDSSIYLCSVAIRDHNVLTFGAGSRLTVL.

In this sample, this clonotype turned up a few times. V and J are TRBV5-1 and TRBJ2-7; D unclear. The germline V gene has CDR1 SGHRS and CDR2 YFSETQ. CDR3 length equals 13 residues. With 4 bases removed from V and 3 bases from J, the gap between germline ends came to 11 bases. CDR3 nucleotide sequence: TGCGCCAGCAGCCCCGATCATAGCTACGAGCAGTACTTC. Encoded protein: CASSPDHSYEQYF.

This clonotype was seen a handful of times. CDR3 bases: TGTGCCAGCAGTGAACAGGGGAGGTACGAGCAGTACTTC. It is translated as CASSEQGRYEQYF. The chain joins TRBV12-3 or TRBV12-4 to TRBJ2-7, with a possible D match to TRBD1 (7 bases). CDR3 length: 13 amino acids. Trimming left V 5 bases short and J 4 bases short, with 12 bases between.

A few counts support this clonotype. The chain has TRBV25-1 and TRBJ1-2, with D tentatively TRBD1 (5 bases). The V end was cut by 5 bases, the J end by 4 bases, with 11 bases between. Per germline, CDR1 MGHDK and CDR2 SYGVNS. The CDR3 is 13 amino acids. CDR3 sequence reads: CASSRQGGYGYTF. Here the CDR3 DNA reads TGTGCCAGCAGTCGGCAGGGAGGCTATGGCTACACCTTC.

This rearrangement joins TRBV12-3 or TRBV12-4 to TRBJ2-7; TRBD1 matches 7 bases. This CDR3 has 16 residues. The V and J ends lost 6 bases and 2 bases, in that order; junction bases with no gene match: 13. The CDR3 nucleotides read TGTGCCAGCAGCCCATCGACGGGGACAGCAACCTACGAGCAGTACTTC. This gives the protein CASSPSTGTATYEQYF.

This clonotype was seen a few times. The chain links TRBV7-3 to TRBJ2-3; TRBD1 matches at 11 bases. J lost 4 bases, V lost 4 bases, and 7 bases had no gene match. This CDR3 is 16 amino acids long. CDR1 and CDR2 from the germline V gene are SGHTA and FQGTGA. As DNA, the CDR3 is TGTGCCAGCAGCTCCAGAGGACAGGGGGCGGCAGATACGCAGTATTTT. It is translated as CASSSRGQGAADTQYF.

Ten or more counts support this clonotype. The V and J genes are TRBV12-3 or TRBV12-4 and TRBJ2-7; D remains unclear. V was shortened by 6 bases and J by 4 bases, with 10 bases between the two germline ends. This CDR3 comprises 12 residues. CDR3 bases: TGTGCCAGCAGCCCGACTGAATACGAGCAGTACTTC. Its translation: CASSPTEYEQYF.

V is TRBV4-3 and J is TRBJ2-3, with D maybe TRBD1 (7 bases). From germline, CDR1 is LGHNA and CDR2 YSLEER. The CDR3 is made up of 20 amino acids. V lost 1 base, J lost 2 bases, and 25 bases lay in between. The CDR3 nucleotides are TGCGCCAGCAGCCAAGGCTTTAACGGTGCGGGGCAGGGGGACACAGATACGCAGTATTTT. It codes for CASSQGFNGAGQGDTDTQYF.

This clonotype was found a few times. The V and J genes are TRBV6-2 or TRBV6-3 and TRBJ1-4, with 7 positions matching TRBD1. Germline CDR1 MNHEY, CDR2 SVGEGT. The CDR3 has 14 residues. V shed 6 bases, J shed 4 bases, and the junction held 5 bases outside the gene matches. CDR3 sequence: CASSNGQDNEKLFF. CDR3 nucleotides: TGTGCCAGCAGCAACGGACAGGATAATGAAAAACTGTTTTTT.

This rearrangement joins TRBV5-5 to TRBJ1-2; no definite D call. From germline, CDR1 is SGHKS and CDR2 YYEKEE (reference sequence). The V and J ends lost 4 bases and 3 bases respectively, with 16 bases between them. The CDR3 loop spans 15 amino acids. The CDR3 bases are TGTGCCAGCAGCCCAGGACTGGCGGCCGACTATGGCTACACCTTC. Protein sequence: CASSPGLAADYGYTF.

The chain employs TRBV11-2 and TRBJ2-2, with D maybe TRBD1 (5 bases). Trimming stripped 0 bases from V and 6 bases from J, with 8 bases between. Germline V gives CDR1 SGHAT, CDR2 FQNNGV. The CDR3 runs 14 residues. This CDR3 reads CASSLDKGPGELFF. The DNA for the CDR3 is TGTGCCAGCAGCTTAGATAAGGGGCCCGGGGAGCTGTTTTTT.

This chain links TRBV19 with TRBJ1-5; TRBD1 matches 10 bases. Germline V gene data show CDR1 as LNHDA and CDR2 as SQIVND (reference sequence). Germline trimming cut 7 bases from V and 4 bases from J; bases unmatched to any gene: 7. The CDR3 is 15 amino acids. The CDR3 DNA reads TGTGCCAGTAAACCGGGACAGGGGTCGAATCAGCCCCAGCATTTT. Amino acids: CASKPGQGSNQPQHF.

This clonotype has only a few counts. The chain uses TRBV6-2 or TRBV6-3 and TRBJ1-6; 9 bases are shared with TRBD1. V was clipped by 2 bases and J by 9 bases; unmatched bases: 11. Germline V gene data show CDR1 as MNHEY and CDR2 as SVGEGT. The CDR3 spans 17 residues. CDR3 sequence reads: CASSYGGPDRGRSPLHF. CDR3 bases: TGTGCCAGCAGTTACGGGGGGCCGGACAGGGGACGTTCACCCCTCCACTTT.

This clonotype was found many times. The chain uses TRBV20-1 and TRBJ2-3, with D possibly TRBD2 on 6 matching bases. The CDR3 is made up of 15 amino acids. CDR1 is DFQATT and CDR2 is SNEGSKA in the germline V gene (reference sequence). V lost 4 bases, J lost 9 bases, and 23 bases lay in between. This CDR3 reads CSATAVGLGPQTQYF. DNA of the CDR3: TGCAGTGCTACGGCGGTGGGACTTGGACCCCAAACGCAGTATTTT.

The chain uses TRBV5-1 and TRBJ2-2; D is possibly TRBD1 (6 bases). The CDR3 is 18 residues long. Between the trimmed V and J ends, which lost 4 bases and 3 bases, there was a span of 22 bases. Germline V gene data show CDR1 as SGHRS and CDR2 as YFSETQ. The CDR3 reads CASSPPPLRTDDTGELFF. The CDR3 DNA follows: TGCGCCAGCAGCCCTCCCCCCCTCAGGACAGACGACACCGGGGAGCTGTTTTTT.

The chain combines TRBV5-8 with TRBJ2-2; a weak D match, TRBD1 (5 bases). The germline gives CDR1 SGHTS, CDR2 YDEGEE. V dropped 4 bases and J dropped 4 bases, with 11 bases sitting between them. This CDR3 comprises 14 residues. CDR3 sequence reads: CASSGRTSTGELFF. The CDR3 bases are TGTGCCAGCAGCGGACGGACAAGCACCGGGGAGCTGTTTTTT. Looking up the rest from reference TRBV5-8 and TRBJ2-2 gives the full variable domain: EAGVTQSPTHLIKTRGQQATLRCSPISGHTSVYWYQQALGLGLQFLLWYDEGEERNRGNFPPRFSGRQFPNYSSELNVNALELEDSALYLCASSGRTSTGELFFGEGSRLTVL.